This T cell receptor beta chain was profiled in a study of OX40 agonist ivuxolimab in advanced cancers. V was pared by 5 bases and J by 8 bases, with 13 bases between. The CDR3 sequence is 13 residues long. Germline lookup yields CDR1 SGHTA and CDR2 FQGTGA. The table lists this clone with a count of one. The repertoire was sequenced with immunoSEQ multiplex PCR; TCRdb's copy has only in-frame clones and lacks some. The sample contains 91,000 or so clones, approximately 90% of which appear only once. This receptor was taken from an adult with an advanced solid tumor such as melanoma, head and neck, liver or kidney cancer. The sample was CD4+ or CD8+ T cells sorted from blood, taken in a trial of the OX40 agonist ivuxolimab. This chain uses TRBV7-3 with TRBJ2-1; the D gene is possibly TRBD2 (6 bases). DNA for the CDR3: TGTGCCAGCAGCCGCGGGGAAGGGTATGAGCAGTTCTTC. It yields the protein CASSRGEGYEQFF.